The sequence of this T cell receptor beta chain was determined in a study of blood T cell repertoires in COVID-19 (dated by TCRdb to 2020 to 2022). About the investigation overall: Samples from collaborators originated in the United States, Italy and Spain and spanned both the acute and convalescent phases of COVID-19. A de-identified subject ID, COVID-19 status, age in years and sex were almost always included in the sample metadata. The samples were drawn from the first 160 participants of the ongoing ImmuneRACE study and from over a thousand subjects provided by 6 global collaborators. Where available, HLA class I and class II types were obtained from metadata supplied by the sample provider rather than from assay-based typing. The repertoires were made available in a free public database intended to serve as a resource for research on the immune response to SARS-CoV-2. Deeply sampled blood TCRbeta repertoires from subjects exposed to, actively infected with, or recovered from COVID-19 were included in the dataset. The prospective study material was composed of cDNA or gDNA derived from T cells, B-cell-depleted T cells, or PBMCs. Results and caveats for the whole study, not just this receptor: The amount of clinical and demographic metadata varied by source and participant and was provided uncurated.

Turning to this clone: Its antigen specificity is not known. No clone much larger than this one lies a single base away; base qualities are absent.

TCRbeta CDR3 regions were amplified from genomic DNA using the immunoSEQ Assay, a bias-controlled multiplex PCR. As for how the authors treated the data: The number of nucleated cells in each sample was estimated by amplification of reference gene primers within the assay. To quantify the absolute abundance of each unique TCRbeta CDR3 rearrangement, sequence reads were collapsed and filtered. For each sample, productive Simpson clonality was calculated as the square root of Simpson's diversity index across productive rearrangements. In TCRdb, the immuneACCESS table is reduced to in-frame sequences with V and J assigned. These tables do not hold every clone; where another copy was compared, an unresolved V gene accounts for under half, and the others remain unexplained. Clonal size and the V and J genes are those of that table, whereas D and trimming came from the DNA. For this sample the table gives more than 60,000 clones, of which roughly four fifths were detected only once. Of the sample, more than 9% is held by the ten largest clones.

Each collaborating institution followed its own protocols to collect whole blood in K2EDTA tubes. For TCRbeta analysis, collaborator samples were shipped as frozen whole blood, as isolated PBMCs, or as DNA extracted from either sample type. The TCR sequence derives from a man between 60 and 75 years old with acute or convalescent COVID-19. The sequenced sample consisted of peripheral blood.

The DNA sequence reads TGCGCCAGCAGCTTGGAACCGGGACAGATTGAAGCTTTCTTT. It codes for CASSLEPGQIEAFF. The sequence links TRBV5-1 to TRBJ1-1; a stretch of 7 junction bases matches TRBD1. Sequences SGHRS (CDR1) and YFSETQ (CDR2) are obtained from the germline V gene. The CDR3 runs 14 amino acids, cysteine and phenylalanine included. The entry retains the CDR3 DNA only, 42 bases that are in frame from base 1. Ends trimmed: V by 0 bases, J by 7 bases; bases unmatched to a gene: 6.